Listed here are 3 T cell receptor beta chains from one sample, sequenced in a study of blood T cells in healthy people across ages. Combining a sample-barcoded 5' primer with a J-beta primer mix, a second PCR ran for roughly 6 to 12 cycles. TCRdb reprocessed the 5' RACE reads with MiXCR, giving one entry per CDR3 protein. This table has some 640,000 distinct CDR3 sequences, 45% to 50% appearing once. The sample consisted of blood. Source of these receptors: a woman aged 60-75 years in good health.

The chain joins TRBV5-4 to TRBJ2-3, with 10 bases matching TRBD2. The CDR3 runs to 17 residues. Trimming removed 0 bases from V and 2 bases from J; junction bases left unmatched: 6. From germline, CDR1 is SGHNT and CDR2 YYREEE (reference sequence). Here the CDR3 reads CASSLGGLAGVTDTQYF. The CDR3 DNA reads TGTGCCAGCAGCTTGGGAGGCCTAGCGGGAGTCACAGATACGCAGTATTTT. Together with reference TRBV5-4 and TRBJ2-3, the CDR3 gives the full variable domain: ETGVTQSPTHLIKTRGQQVTLRCSSQSGHNTVSWYQQALGQGPQFIFQYYREEENGRGNFPPRFSGLQFPNYSSELNVNALELDDSALYLCASSLGGLAGVTDTQYFGPGTRLTVL.

The gene calls are TRBV29-1 and TRBJ1-2, with D hard to call. Germline assignment: CDR1 SQVTM and CDR2 ANQGSEA. This CDR3 has 12 amino acids. Trimming cost V 4 bases and J 1 base, with 7 bases left between them. The CDR3 nucleotides read TGCAGCGTTGTTAATGATAACTATGGCTACACCTTC. Amino acid sequence: CSVVNDNYGYTF.

The chain recombines TRBV20-1 with TRBJ2-1, with unresolved D. CDR1 is DFQATT, CDR2 SNEGSKA, per germline (reference sequence). The ends were cut back, 6 bases at V and 4 bases at J, with 7 bases in the middle. The CDR3 runs 11 residues. The CDR3 loop reads CSARIYNEQFF. The CDR3 coding sequence is TGCAGTGCCCGTATTTACAATGAGCAGTTCTTC.